Here is one TCR beta chain with its context. What it binds is not known. The data derive from a study of T cell responses to AZD1222 COVID-19 vaccine. As for the study in general: Researchers grouped second doses given at about 4 or about 12 weeks into one pool. Findings of the study overall: It should be noted that donors were predominantly white British and more often female, and clonal diversity was possibly underestimated. Researchers took repertoire samples only after the peak T cell response had come.

Produced via immunoSEQ multiplex PCR; TCRdb's table is partial and in-frame only. The sample yields some 150,000 clones, about 88% seen once. The length of the CDR3 is 14 residues. Germline CDR1 and CDR2: LNHDA and SQIVND (reference sequence). Trimming removed 4 bases from V and 2 bases from J; junction bases left unmatched: 2. This receptor was obtained from an adult in good health. Here the sequenced sample was peripheral blood, taken on day 0 of AZD1222 vaccination. The chain employs TRBV19 and TRBJ1-2; 9 bases agree with TRBD1. CDR3 sequence reads: CASSRGQGNYGYTF. The CDR3 DNA reads TGTGCCAGTAGTAGGGGACAGGGAAACTATGGCTACACCTTC.